This TCR beta chain comes out of a study of blood T cells in healthy people across ages (dated by TCRdb to between 2015 and 2017). Describing the broader study: In model experiments, template switching captured roughly one uniquely barcoded TCR beta cDNA molecule for every two T cells. Using the same blood draw, the study looked at two additional independent replicas of 1 million unique cDNA reads for two donors, one aged 18 to 30 and the other aged 80 or older. To track age-related changes in TCR beta repertoire diversity, the study relied on deep sequencing normalized with unique cDNA molecular identifiers. To avoid experimental bias, donors of different ages were spread randomly across the sequencing lanes. Four age groups were formed from the donors: young (average 16 years), middle-aged (approximately 40), aged (roughly 56) and long-lived (around 80).

The CDR3 goes from the cysteine to the phenylalanine over 13 residues. The CDR3 DNA has 39 bases and is translated from base 1. As encoded in the germline V gene, CDR1 is SGHTA while CDR2 is FQGNSA. The donors were 40 or so Caucasian individuals from Russia, aged roughly 6 to 90 years, who were systemically healthy. Each donor gave roughly 9.5 milliliters of peripheral blood, collected into EDTA-treated Vacutainer tubes. Ficoll-Paque density-gradient centrifugation was used to isolate PBMCs, with at least 6 million per sample. Total RNA was extracted from PBMCs with Trizol reagent, with at least 6 micrograms obtained per sample. The percentages of naive CD45RAhigh/CD27high T cells were determined by flow cytometry on a PBMC aliquot from every donor. Preparation of the library involved 5' RACE. The sample was run on an Illumina HiSeq 2500. A second PCR of about 6 to 11 cycles was run with a J-beta primer mix and a sample-barcoded 5' primer. A template-switch 5' adaptor carrying 12 random nucleotides introduced a unique molecular identifier onto each TCR beta cDNA molecule. Each sample yielded at least 2.5 million CDR3-containing paired-end reads. First-strand cDNA synthesis was performed from all RNA using the Mint cDNA synthesis kit, with priming by a TRBC-specific oligonucleotide. All cDNA was treated with uracil-DNA glycosylase and then went through a first 18-cycle PCR with the universal primers M1SS and BC2_uni_R. Turning to the authors' computational methods: For normalization, 1 million high-quality reads were randomly selected from each sample, with every read carrying a distinct molecular identifier. Instead of being binned into consensus sequences, reads with shared molecular identifiers were discarded. MiTCR, set to a Q25 quality threshold and the strictest error-elimination algorithm, was used for CDR3 identification, clonotype clustering and error correction. A nonparametric unseen species model using Euler transformation provided a lower-bound estimate of total TCR beta diversity. Through fastp at Q25 and MiXCR, TCRdb rebuilt clones from the public reads, retaining in-frame beta chains. Each CDR3 protein gets just one entry, which takes the most common genes and DNA from the rows behind it. Clone size and V and J calls follow TCRdb, not the original study. The table for this sample lists around 1,600,000 distinct CDR3 sequences; 42% of them were counted only once. The top ten constitute about 4.1% of the sample.

Findings and caveats that apply to the study as a whole: Compared with the aged group, the long-lived group had more naive CD4+ T cells, fewer expanded clones and increased TCR diversity, suggesting age selection. The percentage of naive T cells measured by flow cytometry correlated strongly with observed TCR beta diversity. Observed TCR beta diversity per million T cells fell roughly linearly with age, and a significant reduction was already apparent by age roughly 40. Since profiling was done on bulk unsorted PBMCs, naive and antigen-experienced compartments could not be conclusively compared. Donor CMV infection status was unknown, potentially confounding age-related changes in expanded clonotypes. Estimates of total diversity based on one million sequenced T cells were regarded as lower bounds and as underestimates.

In this sample, this clonotype turned up once. Its antigen target is currently unknown. The junction differs from germline at one of its ends, possibly a read error. The chain is encoded by TRBV7-2 joined to TRBJ2-5, with the D gene too uncertain to name. The sample taken for sequencing was blood. This receptor was obtained from a woman between 18 and 29 years old in good health. The CDR3 region: CASSVALRKTQYF. The DNA sequence is given as TGTGCCAGCAGCGTAGCCCTACGAAAGACCCAGTACTTC.